This T cell receptor (beta chain) was found in a study of cytomegalovirus exposure and HLA in healthy donors. Study-wide points: Productive status was seen about 87% or about 30% of the time for most TCR beta V segments in an earlier analysis. It was shown in a later analysis that HLA-associated TCR beta chains were more clonally expanded than other, equally common chains. Some highly shared sequence variants likely arose as a pipeline artifact.

The PCR used 60 Vbeta and 13 Jbeta primers. In the original processing: In a later analysis, the count reached some 75 million unique TCR beta chains, with approximately 10 million shared. Libraries were prepared by immunoSEQ multiplex PCR; TCRdb keeps only in-frame clonotypes and omits some of them. From that table come the V and J calls and clone size; the DNA was used to work out D and trimming. This sample has about 130,000 clones, with less than 90% found just once. Germline CDR1 MNHEY, CDR2 SMNVEV (reference sequence). Germline trimming cut 3 bases from V and 5 bases from J; bases unmatched to any gene: 4. The CDR3 runs 15 residues. To note about this clone: What it binds is not known.

The sequenced sample consisted of PBMCs. The TCR was taken from a man aged 35-49 years in good health and CMV-seronegative. The V and J genes are TRBV27 and TRBJ2-1, with 10 bases identical to TRBD2. CDR3 protein: CASSFFTSGDNEQFF. For the CDR3, the DNA is TGTGCCAGCAGTTTCTTTACTAGCGGGGACAATGAGCAGTTCTTC.